The next 24 T cell receptor beta chains were all read from a single sample in a study of T cell changes during pregnancy in multiple sclerosis. Sequencing used immunoSEQ multiplex PCR; TCRdb keeps in-frame clones, though not all of them. Here the sample spans around 31,000 clones, over 85% being singletons. The specimen comprised CD4+ T cells from peripheral blood mononuclear cells, sampled in the first trimester of pregnancy. Every receptor here comes from a female donor with multiple sclerosis, enrolled in a pregnancy study.

This clone was seen more than once but under ten times. The rearrangement links TRBV9 to TRBJ1-2, with 8 bases lining up with TRBD1. Losses at the gene ends were 4 bases for V and 5 bases for J; bases not matched to a gene: 7. The CDR3 is 14 amino acids. In germline, CDR1 is SGDLS, CDR2 YYNGEE. CDR3 coding DNA: TGTGCCAGCAGCCCTACAGGGGGGGTATATGGCTACACCTTC. Encoded protein: CASSPTGGVYGYTF.

CDR3 nucleotide sequence: TGCGCCAGCAGCTTTAGCGACCAAGAGACCCAGTACTTC. It yields the protein CASSFSDQETQYF. V and J are TRBV5-1 and TRBJ2-5, with TRBD2 as a possible D gene (5 bases). The germline CDR1 and CDR2 sequences are SGHRS and YFSETQ. This CDR3 spans 13 amino acids. V was shortened by 2 bases and J by 0 bases, with 5 bases between the two germline ends.

The chain couples TRBV6-5 to TRBJ2-6, with D maybe TRBD1 (7 bases). Germline V gene sequence: CDR1 MNHEY, CDR2 SVGAGI. Between the trimmed V and J ends, which lost 7 bases and 3 bases, there was a span of 10 bases. The CDR3 covers 14 residues. The CDR3 here is CASKQGGGANVLTF. CDR3 bases: TGTGCCAGCAAGCAGGGGGGTGGGGCCAACGTCCTGACTTTC.

The V and J genes are TRBV11-2 and TRBJ2-1, with 14 bases identical to TRBD2. V lost 4 bases and J lost 2; bases outside the gene matches: 7. The CDR3 runs 18 residues. Germline-derived CDR1 and CDR2 are SGHAT and FQNNGV. The CDR3 nucleotides are TGTGCCAGCAGCTCAATTCGGACTAGCGGGGGGCCCTACAATGAGCAGTTCTTC. This translates into CASSSIRTSGGPYNEQFF.

The chain carries TRBV5-1 and TRBJ2-5; D unresolved. V was cut by 4 bases and J by 5 bases, with 9 bases left in between. The CDR3 consists of 12 residues. Germline V lookup: CDR1 SGHRS, CDR2 YFSETQ. CDR3 sequence (DNA): TGCGCCAGCAGCCTCCCTGCGGAGACCCAGTACTTC. It codes for CASSLPAETQYF.

The rearrangement links TRBV20-1 to TRBJ1-1; D unclear. CDR1 and CDR2 (germline): DFQATT, SNEGSKA (reference sequence). This CDR3 has 11 amino acids. Trimming took off 5 bases at V and 2 bases at J, with 6 bases between the two ends. The CDR3 sequence: CSALFNTEAFF. The CDR3 coding sequence is TGCAGTGCTTTATTTAACACTGAAGCTTTCTTT.

V and J are TRBV7-9 and TRBJ2-7, with 7 bases aligning to TRBD1. Germline-derived CDR1 and CDR2 are SEHNR and FQNEAQ (reference sequence). This CDR3 region has 17 residues. J lost 3 bases, V lost 0 bases, and 11 bases had no gene match. The CDR3 reads CASSLALGQLNYYEQYF. The DNA for the CDR3 is TGTGCCAGCAGCTTAGCGTTGGGACAGCTTAACTACTACGAGCAGTACTTC. The whole variable domain, remainder taken from reference TRBV7-9 and TRBJ2-7, is DTGVSQNPRHKITKRGQNVTFRCDPISEHNRLYWYRQTLGQGPEFLTYFQNEAQLEKSRLLSDRFSAERPKGSFSTLEIQRTEQGDSAMYLCASSLALGQLNYYEQYFGPGTRLTVT.

This rearrangement joins TRBV5-1 to TRBJ2-7; the D gene is possibly TRBD2 (6 bases). The CDR3 loop spans 12 amino acids. Germline V gene lookup returns CDR1 SGHRS and CDR2 YFSETQ. V lost 4 bases, J lost 5 bases, and 10 bases lay in between. The CDR3: CASSPRGNEQYF. The CDR3 bases are TGCGCCAGCAGCCCGCGGGGAAACGAGCAGTACTTC.

This sequence joins TRBV28 and TRBJ1-2; 7 bases are shared with TRBD1. Germline loops: CDR1 MDHEN, CDR2 SYDVKM. V lost 6 bases, J lost 7 bases, and 14 bases stayed unmatched. The CDR3 consists of 15 residues. Written as DNA, the CDR3 is TGTGCCAGCAGCCCCCTAATTAGGACAGGCGGTGGCTACACCTTC. Protein: CASSPLIRTGGGYTF.

The chain combines TRBV21-1 with TRBJ1-4; TRBD1 was called by the table and not checked on the DNA. TRBV21-1 counts as a pseudogene. CDR3 length: 15 residues. CDR3 bases: TGTGCCAGCAGCCCAAGCCAGGGTAGGGATGAAAAACTGTTTTTT. Translation gives CASSPSQGRDEKLFF.

This clone was observed once. The CDR3 nucleotides are TGTGCCAGCAGTCTCCGACAGTGGACTGAAGCTTTCTTT. Its protein is CASSLRQWTEAFF. The chain joins TRBV6-5 to TRBJ1-1; possibly TRBD1 for D (5 bases). V lost 5 bases, J lost 5 bases, and 12 bases lay in between. Germline assignment: CDR1 MNHEY and CDR2 SVGAGI. The CDR3 totals 13 residues.

The chain combines TRBV30 with TRBJ2-3; D may be TRBD2 (5 bases). CDR3 length: 15 amino acids. In germline, CDR1 is GTSNPN, CDR2 SVGIG (reference sequence). Deletions cut 0 bases from V and 4 bases from J, with 14 bases between. CDR3 in amino acids: CAWSVTGSRADTQYF. CDR3 DNA sequence: TGTGCCTGGAGTGTAACGGGGTCACGGGCAGATACGCAGTATTTT. The whole variable domain, remainder taken from reference TRBV30 and TRBJ2-3, is SQTIHQWPATLVQPVGSPLSLECTVEGTSNPNLYWYRQAAGRGLQLLFYSVGIGQISSEVPQNLSASRPQDRQFILSSKKLLLSDSGFYLCAWSVTGSRADTQYFGPGTRLTVL.

In DNA, the CDR3 is TGTGCCACCTCCCGGGACAGTAATTCACCCCTCCACTTT. It encodes CATSRDSNSPLHF. The chain joins TRBV28 to TRBJ1-6; 7 nucleotides line up with TRBD1. V lost 10 bases, J lost 6 bases, and 6 bases stayed unmatched. The CDR3 extends over 13 amino acids. CDR1 and CDR2 from the germline V gene are MDHEN and SYDVKM.

This chain connects TRBV9 to TRBJ2-5, with 11 bases matching TRBD2. V dropped 0 bases and J dropped 1; count of bases not matched to a gene: 2. CDR1 is SGDLS and CDR2 is YYNGEE in the germline V gene. The CDR3 loop spans 16 amino acids. The CDR3 here is CASSVGSGGGQETQYF. The CDR3 region has the DNA TGTGCCAGCAGCGTAGGTAGCGGGGGGGGCCAAGAGACCCAGTACTTC. The entire variable domain, with the rest obtained from reference TRBV9 and TRBJ2-5, is as follows: DSGVTQTPKHLITATGQRVTLRCSPRSGDLSVYWYQQSLDQGLQFLIQYYNGEERAKGNILERFSAQQFPDLHSELNLSSLELGDSALYFCASSVGSGGGQETQYFGPGTRLLVL.

There are a few counts of this clone. This sequence joins TRBV30 and TRBJ1-2; 9 nucleotides line up with TRBD1. The CDR3 contains 16 residues. Per the germline V gene, CDR1 is GTSNPN and CDR2 is SVGIG (reference sequence). Trimming took 0 bases from V and 7 from J; bases not matched to a gene: 12. The CDR3 DNA reads TGTGCCTGGAGTGTAGTCCCGACAGGGGGTTTGGGTGGCTACACCTTC. Amino acids: CAWSVVPTGGLGGYTF.

The CDR3 sequence is CASSQEALYGYTF. CDR3 DNA sequence: TGCGCCAGCAGCCAAGAGGCCCTCTATGGCTACACCTTC. V usage is TRBV4-1 and J usage is TRBJ1-2; D is ambiguous. Trimming removed 0 bases at V and 4 bases at J, with 6 bases between. Germline CDR1 reads MGHRA; CDR2 reads YSYEKL. The CDR3 spans 13 residues.

The gene calls are TRBV2 and TRBJ1-5, with D uncertain. CDR1 and CDR2 (germline): SNHLY, FYNNEI. Deletions cut 3 bases from V and 7 bases from J, with 16 bases between. The CDR3 runs to 15 residues. CDR3 loop: CASSDSLAAWQPQHF. As DNA, the CDR3 is TGTGCCAGCAGTGATTCCCTCGCTGCGTGGCAGCCCCAGCATTTT.

The genes are TRBV27 and TRBJ1-5; a possible D gene is TRBD1 (6 bases). CDR3 length equals 15 residues. The ends were cut back, 3 bases at V and 4 bases at J, with 13 bases in the middle. The germline CDR1 and CDR2 sequences are MNHEY and SMNVEV (reference sequence). CDR3 amino acids: CASSFRGRENQPQHF. DNA of the CDR3: TGTGCCAGCAGTTTCAGGGGCCGGGAAAATCAGCCCCAGCATTTT.

V usage is TRBV18 and J usage is TRBJ2-7; 9 positions match TRBD1. Germline V gene sequence: CDR1 KGHSH, CDR2 LQKENI. The CDR3 is 15 residues long. After removal of 3 bases from V and 4 bases from J, the junction contained 7 bases not matched to a gene. This CDR3 is CASSPIHGTGYEQYF. As DNA, the CDR3 is TGTGCCAGCTCACCTATCCATGGGACAGGGTACGAGCAGTACTTC.

This clone was seen a single time. The rearrangement joins TRBV12-5 to TRBJ1-5; 9 bases are shared with TRBD1. CDR1 is LGHNT and CDR2 is FRNRAP in the germline V gene. J gave up 0 bases and V 0 bases, and 9 bases lay outside the gene matches. This CDR3 contains 19 residues. The CDR3 bases are TGTGCTAGTGGTTTGGTATGGAGGGACAGGGCCTATAGCAATCAGCCCCAGCATTTT. Amino acids: CASGLVWRDRAYSNQPQHF.

The gene calls are TRBV5-1 and TRBJ2-7; 7 nucleotides match TRBD1. Germline trimming cut 4 bases from V and 4 bases from J; bases unmatched to any gene: 8. Looked up from germline, CDR1 is SGHRS and CDR2 is YFSETQ. The CDR3 has 14 residues. The DNA for the CDR3 is TGCGCCAGCAGCCCGGCCGGGACAGCATACGAGCAGTACTTC. Amino acids: CASSPAGTAYEQYF. The entire variable domain, with the rest obtained from reference TRBV5-1 and TRBJ2-7, is as follows: KAGVTQTPRYLIKTRGQQVTLSCSPISGHRSVSWYQQTPGQGLQFLFEYFSETQRNKGNFPGRFSGRQFSNSRSEMNVSTLELGDSALYLCASSPAGTAYEQYFGPGTRLTVT.

This clone came up once. This chain joins TRBV5-4 and TRBJ2-3; 8 bases fit TRBD2. The CDR3 loop spans 15 amino acids. Trimming at V came to 4 bases and at J to 2 bases, leaving 6 bases not matched to a gene. Germline CDR1 is SGHNT and CDR2 is YYREEE (reference sequence). CDR3 residues: CASSPGLALTDTQYF. CDR3 DNA: TGTGCCAGCAGCCCAGGACTAGCCCTCACAGATACGCAGTATTTT.

The chain uses TRBV14 and TRBJ2-3; 14 bases line up with TRBD2. The germline CDR1 and CDR2 sequences are SGHDN and FVKESK. The CDR3 covers 18 residues. J lost 0 bases, V lost 4 bases, and 6 bases had no gene match. This chain's CDR3 is CASSLGLAGGRSTDTQYF. As DNA, the CDR3 is TGTGCCAGCAGCCTCGGACTAGCGGGGGGCCGCAGCACAGATACGCAGTATTTT.

This clone was picked up one time. The chain carries TRBV5-6 and TRBJ2-2, with TRBD1 as a possible D gene (6 bases). The V gene lost 4 bases and the J gene lost 4 bases, with 20 bases spanning the gap. The CDR3 runs to 17 residues. Germline V gene lookup returns CDR1 SGHDT and CDR2 YYEEEE. CDR3 sequence reads: CASSLIVGASRTGELFF. As DNA, the CDR3 is TGTGCCAGCAGCCTCATTGTGGGGGCTTCGCGCACCGGGGAGCTGTTTTTT.